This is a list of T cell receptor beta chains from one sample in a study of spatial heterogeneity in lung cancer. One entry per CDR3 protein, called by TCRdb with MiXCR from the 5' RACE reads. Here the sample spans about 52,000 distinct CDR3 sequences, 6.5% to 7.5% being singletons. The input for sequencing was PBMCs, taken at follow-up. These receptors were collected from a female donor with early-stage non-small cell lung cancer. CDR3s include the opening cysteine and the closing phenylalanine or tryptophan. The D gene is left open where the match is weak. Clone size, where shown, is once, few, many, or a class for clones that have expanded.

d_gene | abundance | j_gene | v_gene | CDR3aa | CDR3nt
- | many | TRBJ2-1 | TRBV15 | CATSQGPQQRSEQFF | TGTGCCACCAGCCAAGGCCCGCAACAAAGAAGTGAGCAGTTCTTC
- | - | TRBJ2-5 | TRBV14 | CASSYKRGYQETQYF | TGTGCCAGCAGCTACAAGAGGGGGTACCAAGAGACCCAGTACTTC
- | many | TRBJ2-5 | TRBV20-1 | CSARGMDQETQYF | TGCAGTGCTCGTGGGATGGACCAAGAGACCCAGTACTTC
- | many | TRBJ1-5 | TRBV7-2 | CASSSRDGNQPQHF | TGTGCCAGCAGCTCCCGGGACGGCAATCAGCCCCAGCATTTT
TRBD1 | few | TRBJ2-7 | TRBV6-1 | CASSASDRGSYEQYF | TGTGCCAGCAGCGCCTCGGACAGGGGGTCCTACGAGCAGTACTTC
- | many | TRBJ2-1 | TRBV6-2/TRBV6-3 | CASSYGAGWNEQFF | TGTGCCAGCAGCTACGGGGCAGGCTGGAATGAGCAGTTCTTC
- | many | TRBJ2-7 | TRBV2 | CASMGPGGQVMGYEQYF | TGTGCCAGCATGGGTCCGGGAGGACAGGTTATGGGCTACGAGCAGTACTTC
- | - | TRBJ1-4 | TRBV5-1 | CASSSSGIATNEKLFF | TGCGCCAGCAGCTCCAGTGGAATCGCAACTAATGAAAAACTGTTTTTT
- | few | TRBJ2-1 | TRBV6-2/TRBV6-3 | CASSQAGRPVFNEQFF | TGTGCCAGCAGCCAGGCCGGGCGACCGGTATTCAATGAGCAGTTCTTC
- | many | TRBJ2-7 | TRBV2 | CASMPQGTYEQYF | TGTGCCAGCATGCCCCAGGGAACCTACGAGCAGTACTTC
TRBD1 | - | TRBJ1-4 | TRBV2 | CASSGQGVREKLFF | TGTGCCAGCAGTGGACAGGGTGTAAGAGAAAAACTGTTTTTT
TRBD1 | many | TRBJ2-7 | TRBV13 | CASSRDRAGEQYF | TGTGCCAGCAGCCGGGACAGGGCGGGTGAGCAGTACTTC
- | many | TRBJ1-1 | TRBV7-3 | CASSPQGGVRLNTEAFF | TGTGCCAGCAGCCCCCAGGGAGGAGTCCGGCTGAACACTGAAGCTTTCTTT